What follows are 10 T cell receptor beta chains derived from one specimen sequenced in a study of metastatic and nonmetastatic thyroid tumors. TCRdb re-called clones from the PCR reads using MiXCR. Of 75,000 to 95,000 clones in the sample, over 9.5% are singletons; the top ten hold 11%. None of the patients had undergone any treatment ahead of thyroid surgery. The material sequenced was blood. The origin of the receptors is a female donor with papillary thyroid cancer or a benign thyroid nodule (not recorded which). Some clones in this sample may be carry-over from other donors' samples.

This clone was seen many times. This sequence joins TRBV19 and TRBJ1-5; D may be TRBD1 (6 bases). Germline-derived CDR1 and CDR2 are LNHDA and SQIVND (reference sequence). Trimming took off 8 bases at V and 0 bases at J, with 17 bases between the two ends. This CDR3 has 16 residues. CDR3 nucleotides: TGTGCCAGTGGAGTGCCTGGACAGTATAGCAATCAGCCCCAGCATTTT. Its translation is CASGVPGQYSNQPQHF.

The gene calls are TRBV4-2 and TRBJ2-7, with 11 bases lining up with TRBD2. CDR1 LGHNA and CDR2 YNFKEQ come from the germline V gene. The CDR3 is 19 amino acids. V was pared by 7 bases and J by 1 base, with 18 bases of the junction left unmatched. CDR3 coding DNA: TGTGCCAGCATCCCCCGGGGCGACACTAGCGGGAGAAGTTCCTACGAGCAGTACTTC. Translating it yields CASIPRGDTSGRSSYEQYF.

A few counts support this clone. This sequence joins TRBV6-1 and TRBJ2-1; D is perhaps TRBD1 or TRBD2 (6 bases each). Germline CDR1 is MNHNS and CDR2 is SASEGT. V lost 6 bases, J lost 5 bases, and 11 bases lay in between. There are 13 residues in the CDR3. The CDR3 nucleotides are TGTGCCAGCAGGTGGGGGGCCAACAATGAGCAGTTCTTC. Its translation: CASRWGANNEQFF.

This clone was detected many times. The chain combines TRBV5-6 with TRBJ1-2; 7 bases are a match to TRBD1. V gave up 4 bases and J gave up 4 bases; unmatched junction bases: 7. The CDR3 sequence is 14 residues long. Germline loops: CDR1 SGHDT, CDR2 YYEEEE. CDR3 region: CASSGGQQFYGYTF. Written as DNA, the CDR3 is TGTGCCAGCAGCGGGGGACAGCAATTCTATGGCTACACCTTC.

This clone has more than one count but fewer than ten. Relative to the germline gene, one junction end is altered; a read error may explain this. The chain carries TRBV9 and TRBJ1-3; 7 bases map to TRBD1. The CDR3 totals 16 residues. Germline assignment: CDR1 SGDLS and CDR2 YYNGEE. CDR3 protein: CASSASTGNSGDTIYF. Written as DNA, the CDR3 is TGTGCCAGCAGCGCTTCGACAGGGAACTCTGGAGACACCATATATTTT.

This clone was seen at least ten times. The V gene is TRBV19, the J gene TRBJ1-6; the D gene is possibly TRBD1 (6 bases). The CDR3 is 17 amino acids. Trimming shortened V by 8 bases and J by 0 bases, and 17 bases separated the two germline ends. Germline V CDR1 and CDR2: LNHDA, SQIVND (reference sequence). CDR3 region: CASCRTAQSSYNSPLHF. CDR3 DNA: TGTGCCAGTTGCAGGACAGCTCAAAGCTCCTATAATTCACCCCTCCACTTT.

This clone was observed many times. The chain links TRBV7-8 to TRBJ2-3; D tentatively reads TRBD1 or TRBD2 (5 bases each). The CDR3 is 14 residues long. V dropped 9 bases and J dropped 0 bases, with 13 bases sitting between them. The germline CDR1 and CDR2 sequences are SGHVS and FQNEAQ. CDR3 bases: TGTGCCAGTGCCCGGGGCAGCAGCACAGATACGCAGTATTTT. It translates to CASARGSSTDTQYF.

This clone has at least ten counts. The rearrangement uses TRBV9 and TRBJ1-2; no firm D call. The CDR3 runs to 16 residues. V was trimmed by 4 bases and J by 6 bases, leaving 22 bases between them. Germline CDR1 is SGDLS and CDR2 is YYNGEE. This CDR3 is CASSNPRGPVTNGYTF. CDR3 coding DNA: TGTGCCAGCAGCAACCCTCGGGGTCCCGTAACGAATGGCTACACCTTC.

This clone appeared many times. This chain uses TRBV7-9 with TRBJ2-1; TRBD2 matches 11 bases. The germline V gene encodes CDR1 SEHNR and CDR2 FQNEAQ (reference sequence). This CDR3 spans 17 amino acids. V trimming: 2 bases; J trimming: 5 bases; junction bases outside the gene matches: 8. CDR3 loop: CASSLPSTSGTHNEQFF. DNA for the CDR3: TGTGCCAGCAGCTTACCGTCGACTAGCGGGACCCACAATGAGCAGTTCTTC.

This clone was picked up many times. The chain has TRBV20-1 and TRBJ2-3, with 10 nucleotides matching TRBD1. Germline V lookup: CDR1 DFQATT, CDR2 SNEGSKA (reference sequence). The CDR3 is made up of 19 amino acids. The J segment lost 4 bases and the V segment lost 0 bases, leaving 16 bases of the junction unmatched. The CDR3 sequence: CSARDVVGTGAPGPDTQYF. The DNA for the CDR3 is TGCAGTGCTAGAGATGTGGTAGGGACAGGGGCTCCCGGTCCAGATACGCAGTATTTT.